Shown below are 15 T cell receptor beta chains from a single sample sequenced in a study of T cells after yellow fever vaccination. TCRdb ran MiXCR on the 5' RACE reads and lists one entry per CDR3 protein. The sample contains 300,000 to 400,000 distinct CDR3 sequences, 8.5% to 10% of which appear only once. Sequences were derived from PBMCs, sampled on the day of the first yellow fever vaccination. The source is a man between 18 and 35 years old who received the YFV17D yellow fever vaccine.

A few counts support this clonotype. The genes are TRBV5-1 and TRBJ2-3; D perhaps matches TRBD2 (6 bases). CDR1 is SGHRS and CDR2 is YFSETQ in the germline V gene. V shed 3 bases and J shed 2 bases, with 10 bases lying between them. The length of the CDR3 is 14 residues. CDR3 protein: CASSYGTATDTQYF. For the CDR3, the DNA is TGCGCCAGCAGCTACGGGACTGCCACAGATACGCAGTATTTT.

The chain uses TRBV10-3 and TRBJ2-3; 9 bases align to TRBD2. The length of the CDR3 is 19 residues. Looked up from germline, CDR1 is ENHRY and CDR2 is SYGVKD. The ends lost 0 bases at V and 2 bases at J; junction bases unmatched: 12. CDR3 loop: CAISESLGGSGGTTDTQYF. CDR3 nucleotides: TGTGCCATCAGTGAGTCGCTAGGTGGGAGCGGGGGGACCACAGATACGCAGTATTTT.

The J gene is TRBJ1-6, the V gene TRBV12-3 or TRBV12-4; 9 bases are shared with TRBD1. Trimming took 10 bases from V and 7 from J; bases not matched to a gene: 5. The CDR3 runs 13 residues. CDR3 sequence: CATNRGLNSPLHF. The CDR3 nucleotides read TGTGCCACCAACAGGGGGCTAAATTCACCCCTCCACTTT.

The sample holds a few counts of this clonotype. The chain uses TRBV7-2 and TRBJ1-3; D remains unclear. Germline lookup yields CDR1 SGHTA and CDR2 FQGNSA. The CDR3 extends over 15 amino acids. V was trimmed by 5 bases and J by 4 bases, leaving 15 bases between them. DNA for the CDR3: TGTGCCAGCAGCCCCTTGAGGGTGAGGGGAAACACCATATATTTT. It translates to CASSPLRVRGNTIYF.

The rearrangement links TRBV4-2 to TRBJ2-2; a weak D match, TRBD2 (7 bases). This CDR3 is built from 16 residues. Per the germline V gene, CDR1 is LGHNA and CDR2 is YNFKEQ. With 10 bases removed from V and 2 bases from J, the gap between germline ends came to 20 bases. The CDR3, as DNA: TGTGCCACCTCGCGGCAGGGAGGGGGTAACACCGGGGAGCTGTTTTTT. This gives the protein CATSRQGGGNTGELFF.

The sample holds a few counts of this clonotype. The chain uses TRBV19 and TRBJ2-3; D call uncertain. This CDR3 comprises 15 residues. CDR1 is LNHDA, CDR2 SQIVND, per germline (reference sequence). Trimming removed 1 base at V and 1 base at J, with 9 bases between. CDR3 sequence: CASSIVHGRTDTQYF. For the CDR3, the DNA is TGTGCCAGTAGTATAGTACACGGTCGCACAGATACGCAGTATTTT.

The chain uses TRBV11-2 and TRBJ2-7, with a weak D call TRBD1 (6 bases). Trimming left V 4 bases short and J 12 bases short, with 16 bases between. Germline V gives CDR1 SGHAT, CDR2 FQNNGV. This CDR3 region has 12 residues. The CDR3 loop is CASSSRDTGLYF. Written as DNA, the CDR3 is TGTGCCAGCAGCTCCCGGGACACGGGGTTGTACTTC. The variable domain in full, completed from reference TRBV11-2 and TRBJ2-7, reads EAGVAQSPRYKIIEKRQSVAFWCNPISGHATLYWYQQILGQGPKLLIQFQNNGVVDDSQLPKDRFSAERLKGVDSTLKIQPAKLEDSAVYLCASSSRDTGLYFGPGTRLTVT.

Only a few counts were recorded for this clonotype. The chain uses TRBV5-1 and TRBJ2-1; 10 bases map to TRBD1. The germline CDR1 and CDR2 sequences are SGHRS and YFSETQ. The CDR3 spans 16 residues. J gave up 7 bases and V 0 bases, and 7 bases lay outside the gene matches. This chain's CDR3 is CASSLAGGQGINEQFF. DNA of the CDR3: TGCGCCAGCAGCTTGGCCGGGGGACAGGGGATTAATGAGCAGTTCTTC.

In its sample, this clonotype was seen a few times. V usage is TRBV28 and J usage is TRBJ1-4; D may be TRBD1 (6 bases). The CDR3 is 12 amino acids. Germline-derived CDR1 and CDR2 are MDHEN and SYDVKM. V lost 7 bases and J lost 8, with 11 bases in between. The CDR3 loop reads CASTRGREKLFF. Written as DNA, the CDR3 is TGTGCCAGCACCCGGGGGCGAGAAAAACTGTTTTTT. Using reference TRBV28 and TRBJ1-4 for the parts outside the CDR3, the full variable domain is DVKVTQSSRYLVKRTGEKVFLECVQDMDHENMFWYRQDPGLGLRLIYFSYDVKMKEKGDIPEGYSVSREKKERFSLILESASTNQTSMYLCASTRGREKLFFGSGTQLSVL.

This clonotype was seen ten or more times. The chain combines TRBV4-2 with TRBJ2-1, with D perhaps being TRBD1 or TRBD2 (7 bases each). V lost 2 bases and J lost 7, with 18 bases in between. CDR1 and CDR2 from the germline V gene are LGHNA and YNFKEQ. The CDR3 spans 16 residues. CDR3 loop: CASSQQGGGRLNEQFF. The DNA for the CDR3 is TGTGCCAGCAGCCAACAGGGGGGGGGGCGATTGAATGAGCAGTTCTTC.

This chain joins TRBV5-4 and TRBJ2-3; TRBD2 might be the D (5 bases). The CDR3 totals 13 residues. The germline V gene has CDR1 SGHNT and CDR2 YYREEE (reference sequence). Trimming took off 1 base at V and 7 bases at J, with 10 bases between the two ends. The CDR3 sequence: CASSLSGVYTQYF. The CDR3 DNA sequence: TGTGCCAGCAGCTTGAGCGGAGTCTATACGCAGTATTTT.

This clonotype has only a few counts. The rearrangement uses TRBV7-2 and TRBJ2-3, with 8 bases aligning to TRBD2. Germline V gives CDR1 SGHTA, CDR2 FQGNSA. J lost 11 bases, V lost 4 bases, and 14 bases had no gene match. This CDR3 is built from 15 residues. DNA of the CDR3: TGTGCCAGCAGCTGGGATCTGGCGGGGGGCCTGGGGCAGTATTTT. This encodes CASSWDLAGGLGQYF.

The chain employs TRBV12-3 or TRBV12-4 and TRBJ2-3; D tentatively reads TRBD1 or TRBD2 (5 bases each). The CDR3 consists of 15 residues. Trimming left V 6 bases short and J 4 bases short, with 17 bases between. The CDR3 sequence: CASSPRGRDADTQYF. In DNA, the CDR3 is TGTGCCAGCAGCCCTCGGGGCAGGGACGCAGATACGCAGTATTTT.

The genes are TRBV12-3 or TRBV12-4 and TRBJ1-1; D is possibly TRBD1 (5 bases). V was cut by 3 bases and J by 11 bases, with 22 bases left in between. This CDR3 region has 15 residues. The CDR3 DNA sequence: TGTGCCAGCAGTTTCCGGGTGGGGGGTTCGGAGGGGGCTTTCTTT. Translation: CASSFRVGGSEGAFF.

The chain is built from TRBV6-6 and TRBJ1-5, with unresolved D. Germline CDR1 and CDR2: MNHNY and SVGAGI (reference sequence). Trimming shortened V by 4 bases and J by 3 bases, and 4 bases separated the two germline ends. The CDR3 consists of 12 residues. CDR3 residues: CASSWFNQPQHF. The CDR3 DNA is TGTGCCAGCAGTTGGTTCAATCAGCCCCAGCATTTT.